Sequencing of this TCR beta chain was carried out in a study of CD8 T cells in ankylosing spondylitis. Study-wide results and limits: Reports say disease-linked clones showed up significantly more in matched ankylosing spondylitis synovial fluid. In synovial fluid and blood from reactive arthritis, some motif variants were previously reported.

Using quantitative 5'-RACE with molecular barcodes, the authors made TCR beta libraries. TCRdb reprocessed the 5' RACE reads with MiXCR, giving one entry per CDR3 protein. This sample has around 210,000 distinct CDR3 sequences, with approximately 8% found just once. This clonotype came up a few times. The antigen is undetermined. V gave up 2 bases and J gave up 8 bases, with 19 bases separating them. CDR1 is SEHNR, CDR2 FQNEAQ, per germline (reference sequence). The length of the CDR3 is 16 residues. The sample comprised blood, either unsorted or a sorted T cell fraction (not recorded which). The chain couples TRBV7-9 to TRBJ2-1; TRBD2 might be the D (5 bases). The receptor's source is a female donor with ankylosing spondylitis or in good health (not recorded which). The CDR3 coding sequence is TGTGCCAGCAGCTTAACAGCGCGGCAGCTGCGGGATGAGCAGTTCTTC. Protein sequence: CASSLTARQLRDEQFF.